This TCR beta chain was sequenced in a study of cytomegalovirus exposure and HLA in healthy donors. Regarding the study as a whole: The study recorded about 160 TCR beta chains that were cytomegalovirus-associated.

Notes on this clone: Antigen specificity is unknown.

The CDR3 sequence is 19 residues long. The germline CDR1 and CDR2 sequences are SEHNR and FQNEAQ (reference sequence). The J segment lost 7 bases and the V segment lost 5 bases, leaving 22 bases of the junction unmatched. Only in-frame clones appear in the TCRdb table, and some are missing; sequencing was by immunoSEQ multiplex PCR. This table holds about 160,000 clones, 88% found once. The source of this sequence is a man younger than 35 in good health and CMV-seronegative. The specimen was PBMCs. V and J are TRBV7-9 and TRBJ2-1; 8 bases are a match to TRBD2. The CDR3 DNA reads as TGTGCCAGCAGCGTGGGCCCTGGGACTAGTGGAGGGCACGGGAATGAGCAGTTCTTC. It yields the protein CASSVGPGTSGGHGNEQFF.